This T cell receptor beta chain was sequenced for a study of identical twins. Study-level results: Abundant beta clonotypes from cord blood had fewer insertions, unlike memory repertoires, which showed none. Cross-sectional statistics, not tracking of the same donors, supported the conclusions.

Germline CDR1 and CDR2: LGHNA and YNFKEQ. The CDR3 contains 16 residues. V shed 1 base and J 6 bases; nucleotides not matched to a gene: 4. Points on this clonotype: What it binds is not known.

TCRdb reprocessed the 5' RACE reads via MiXCR and lists one record per CDR3 protein. This table has 450,000 or so distinct CDR3 sequences, 15% to 20% appearing once. Input material: naive T cells sorted from blood. The sequence was obtained from a man aged 50-59 years in good health. V gene TRBV4-2 combines with J gene TRBJ2-2; 11 bases agree with TRBD2. CDR3 region: CASSQAVAGGPGELFF. The CDR3 nucleotides are TGTGCCAGCAGCCAAGCAGTAGCGGGGGGGCCCGGGGAGCTGTTTTTT.